Sequencing of this T cell receptor beta chain was carried out in a study of T cells in localized non-small cell lung cancer. Whole-study findings and limits: There was an association of higher blood T cell density with longer overall survival. Tumor samples were not multi-region, leaving intratumor heterogeneity unexcluded. It was uninvolved adjacent lung that showed the highest T cell clonality, exceeding tumor. Across samples, adjacent lung featured a median around 55 of the top 100 tumor clones.

The protocol was immunoSEQ multiplex PCR, while the TCRdb copy is restricted to in-frame clones and leaves out a portion. The data show around 20,000 clones, with around 93% seen just once and under 3.5% held by the top ten. A word on this clone: Its cognate antigen is unknown.

CDR1 SGHRS and CDR2 YFSETQ come from the germline V gene. Trimming removed 0 bases from V and 4 bases from J; junction bases left unmatched: 9. CDR3 length: 17 amino acids. The TCR comes from a woman aged 40-69 years with stage I lung adenocarcinoma. Sample: peripheral blood, taken before any cancer treatment. This chain uses TRBV5-1 with TRBJ2-3; 9 bases align to TRBD2. The CDR3, as DNA: TGCGCCAGCAGCTTGGGAATCCGCGGGGGGGCATCAGATACGCAGTATTTT. Protein: CASSLGIRGGASDTQYF.